This T cell receptor beta chain was identified during a study of human T cells and chemical hapten exposure (dated by TCRdb to the early 2020s). Describing the broader study: Libraries were pooled for sequencing, and per-sample TCR yields varied mainly because of small differences in library volumes within the pool. Peripheral blood TCR repertoire changes were tracked in vivo in alopecia patients during primary and secondary sensitization to the hapten diphenylcyclopropenone (DPC). From each blood RNA sample, both TCR alpha and TCR beta chains were sequenced. Results the study describes overall, beyond this receptor: DPC sensitization did not change how many TCRs were above 1 in 1000 frequency, and no evidence was found of alterations in global repertoire structure. Repeated subsampling changed both the strength of the expansion versus patch-test correlation and the threshold at which that correlation became significant.

Germline trimming: 7 bases from V, 4 bases from J; junction bases outside gene matches: 7. The CDR3 has 13 amino acids, counting the end cysteine and phenylalanine. The entry retains the CDR3 DNA only, 39 bases that are in frame from base 1. CDR1 and CDR2, per the germline V gene, are SQVTM and ANQGSEA. Total RNA was extracted from unfractionated whole blood collected in Tempus Blood RNA tubes. In its sample, this clonotype was seen a few times. The clone's antigen remains unknown. Base qualities are not provided; no much larger clone lies one nucleotide away. During library preparation, unique molecular identifiers were attached to individual cDNA molecules so that TCRs could be counted in a quantitative, reproducible way. The study's processing was this. The median number of TCRs per sample was some 100,000, ranging from roughly 23,224 to 690,600. V, J and CDR3 annotation of the TCR reads was carried out using the Decombinator software suite. For PS versus PT1 abundance plots, all samples were subsampled to the same number of TCRs (28,000). TCRs were defined as expanded if absent before sensitization and observed at least eight times at the 2-week time point. TCRdb reprocessed the public reads (quality trimming at Q25 with fastp, clone calling with MiXCR) and kept in-frame beta chains. Entries are consolidated by CDR3 protein sequence, retaining the most common genes and DNA. The V and J calls reflect TCRdb's pipeline rather than the authors' work. A total of under 4,000 distinct CDR3 sequences appear in this sample, 49% of them only once. The top ten constitute around 9.9% of the sample.

Sequencing was performed on whole blood. The sequence was obtained from a human donor who had alopecia or was a healthy volunteer (not recorded which). Some clones in this sample may be carry-over from other donors' samples. This table probably holds off-target reads from a library built for another chain. This receptor chain uses TRBV29-1 and TRBJ1-2; 9 bases in the middle match TRBD1. The nucleotide sequence is given as TGCAGCGACGGGACAGGGTTGCGCTATGGCTACACCTTC. It is translated as CSDGTGLRYGYTF.